The source of this TCR beta chain is a study of shared clonotypes between healthy human individuals. For the study at large: CD8 memory received one plate per donor, CD8 naive two, CD4 memory three and CD4 naive three. Findings and caveats of the study: Investigators expected sequencing depth to affect clonotype sharing among donors. Generation probabilities of non-shared clonotypes were lower (relative to those shared by all four donors). Researchers sampled only blood; tissue repertoires likely differ.

This table comes from immunoSEQ multiplex PCR, and its TCRdb copy is limited to in-frame clones, with some not included. The top ten hold 0.55% to 0.7% of the sample, which has 950,000 to 1,100,000 clones, around 78% seen once. The CDR3 is made up of 17 amino acids. From germline, CDR1 is MRHNA and CDR2 SNTAGT. On this clone: Its specificity is not known. A much larger clone lies one base from this, so it may be a read error. This CDR3 is also generated by other DNA sequences in the sample.

J is TRBJ2-2 and V is TRBV6-4, with TRBD2 matching 11 bases. Source material: memory CD4+ T cells from PBMCs. The subset here: CD45RA-negative fraction. This clonotype was obtained from a man aged 18 to 29 in good health. Some clones in this sample may be carry-over from other donors' samples. The CDR3 sequence is CASPYPGLAANTGELFF. Here the CDR3 DNA reads TGTGCCAGCCCTTACCCGGGACTAGCGGCCAACACCGGGGAGCTGTTTTTC.